What follows is one T cell receptor beta chain and its context. Measured with immunoSEQ multiplex PCR; TCRdb has only the in-frame clones, and not every one. The sample yields approximately 100,000 clones, 96% seen once. This entry belongs to a study of technical replicates of blood from several donors. This sequence was found in a human donor in good health. The sequenced sample was T cells isolated from PBMCs.

The chain's CDR3 is CASSPFGGIHDEQFF. CDR3 bases: TGTGCCAGCAGTCCGTTCGGGGGTATACACGATGAGCAGTTCTTC. The chain combines TRBV28 with TRBJ2-1, with a possible D match to TRBD2 (6 bases). This CDR3 comprises 15 residues. V was shortened by 5 bases and J by 8 bases, with 19 bases between the two germline ends. Germline CDR1 and CDR2: MDHEN and SYDVKM.